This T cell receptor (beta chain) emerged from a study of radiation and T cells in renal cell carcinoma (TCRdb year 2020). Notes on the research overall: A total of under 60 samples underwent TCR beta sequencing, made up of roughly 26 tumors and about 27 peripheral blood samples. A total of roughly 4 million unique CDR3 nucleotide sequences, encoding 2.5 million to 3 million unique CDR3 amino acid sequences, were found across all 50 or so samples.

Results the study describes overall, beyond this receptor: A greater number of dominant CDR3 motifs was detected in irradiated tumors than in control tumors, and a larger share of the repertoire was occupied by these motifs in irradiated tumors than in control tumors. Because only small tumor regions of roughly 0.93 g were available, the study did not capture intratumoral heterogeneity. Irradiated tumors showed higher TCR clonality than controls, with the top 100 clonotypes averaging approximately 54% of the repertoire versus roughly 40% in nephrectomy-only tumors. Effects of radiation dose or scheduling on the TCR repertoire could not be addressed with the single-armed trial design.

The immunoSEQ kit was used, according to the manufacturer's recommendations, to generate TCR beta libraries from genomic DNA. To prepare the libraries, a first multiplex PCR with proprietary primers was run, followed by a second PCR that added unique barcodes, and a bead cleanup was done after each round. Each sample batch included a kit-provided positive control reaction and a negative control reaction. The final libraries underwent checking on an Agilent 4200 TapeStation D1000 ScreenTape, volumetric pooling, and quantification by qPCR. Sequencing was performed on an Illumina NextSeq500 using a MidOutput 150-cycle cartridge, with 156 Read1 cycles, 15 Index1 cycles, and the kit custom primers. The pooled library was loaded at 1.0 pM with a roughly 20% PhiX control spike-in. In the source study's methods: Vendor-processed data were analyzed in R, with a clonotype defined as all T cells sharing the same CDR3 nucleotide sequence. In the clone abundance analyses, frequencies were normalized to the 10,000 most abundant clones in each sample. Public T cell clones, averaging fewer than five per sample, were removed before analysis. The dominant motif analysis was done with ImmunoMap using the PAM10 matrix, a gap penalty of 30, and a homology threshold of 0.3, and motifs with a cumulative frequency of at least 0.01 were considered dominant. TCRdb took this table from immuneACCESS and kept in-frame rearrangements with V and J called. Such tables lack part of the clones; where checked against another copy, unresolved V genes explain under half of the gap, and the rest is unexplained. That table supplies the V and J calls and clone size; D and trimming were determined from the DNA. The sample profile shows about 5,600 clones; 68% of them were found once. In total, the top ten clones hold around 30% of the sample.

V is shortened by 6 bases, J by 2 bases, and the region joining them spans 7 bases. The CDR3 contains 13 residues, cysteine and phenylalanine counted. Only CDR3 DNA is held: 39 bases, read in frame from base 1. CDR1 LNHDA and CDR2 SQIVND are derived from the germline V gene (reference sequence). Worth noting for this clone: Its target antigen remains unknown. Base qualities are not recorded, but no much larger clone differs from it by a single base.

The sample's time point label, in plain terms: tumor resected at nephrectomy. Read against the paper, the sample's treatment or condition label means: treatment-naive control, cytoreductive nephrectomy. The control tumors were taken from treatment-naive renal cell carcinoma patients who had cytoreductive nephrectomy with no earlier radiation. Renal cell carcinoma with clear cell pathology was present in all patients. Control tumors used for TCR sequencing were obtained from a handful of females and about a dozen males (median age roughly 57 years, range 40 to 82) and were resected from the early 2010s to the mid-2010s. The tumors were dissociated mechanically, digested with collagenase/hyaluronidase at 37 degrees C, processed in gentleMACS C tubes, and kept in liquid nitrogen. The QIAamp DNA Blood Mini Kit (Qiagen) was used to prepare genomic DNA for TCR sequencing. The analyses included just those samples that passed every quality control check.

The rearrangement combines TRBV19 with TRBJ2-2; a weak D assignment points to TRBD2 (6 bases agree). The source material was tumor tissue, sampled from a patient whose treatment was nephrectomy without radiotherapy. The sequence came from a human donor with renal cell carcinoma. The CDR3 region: CASRRENTGELFF. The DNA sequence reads TGTGCCAGTAGGCGGGAAAACACCGGGGAGCTGTTTTTT.